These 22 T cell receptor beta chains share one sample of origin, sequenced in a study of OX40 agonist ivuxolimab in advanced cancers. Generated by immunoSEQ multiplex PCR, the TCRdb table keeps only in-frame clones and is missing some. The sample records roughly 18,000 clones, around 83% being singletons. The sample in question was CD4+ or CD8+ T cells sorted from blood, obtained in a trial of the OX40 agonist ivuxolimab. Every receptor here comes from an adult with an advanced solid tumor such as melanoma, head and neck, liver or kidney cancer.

CDR3 sequence reads: CASSTITGGAYGNTIYF. DNA for the CDR3: TGTGCCAGCAGCACCATAACAGGGGGCGCGTATGGAAACACCATATATTTT. The chain joins TRBV7-2 to TRBJ1-3; 9 positions match TRBD1. CDR1 is SGHTA, CDR2 FQGNSA, per germline. Losses at the gene ends were 5 bases for V and 3 bases for J; bases not matched to a gene: 11. The CDR3 loop spans 17 amino acids.

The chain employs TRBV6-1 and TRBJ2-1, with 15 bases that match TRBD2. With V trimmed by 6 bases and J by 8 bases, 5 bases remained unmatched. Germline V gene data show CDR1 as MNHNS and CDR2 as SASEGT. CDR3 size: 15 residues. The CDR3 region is CASRTWTSGRDEQFF. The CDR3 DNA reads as TGTGCCAGCAGGACCTGGACTAGCGGGAGGGATGAGCAGTTCTTC.

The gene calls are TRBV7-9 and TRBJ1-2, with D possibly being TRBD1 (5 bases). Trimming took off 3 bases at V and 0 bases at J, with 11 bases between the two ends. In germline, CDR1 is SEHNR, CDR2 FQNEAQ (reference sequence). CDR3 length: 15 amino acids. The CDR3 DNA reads TGTGCCAGCAGCTTGACGACAGCATCTAACTATGGCTACACCTTC. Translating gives CASSLTTASNYGYTF.

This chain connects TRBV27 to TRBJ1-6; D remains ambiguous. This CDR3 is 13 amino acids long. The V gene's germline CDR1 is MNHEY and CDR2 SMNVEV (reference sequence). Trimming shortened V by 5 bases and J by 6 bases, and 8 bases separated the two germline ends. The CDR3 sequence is CASSRTGNSPLHF. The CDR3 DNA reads TGTGCCAGCAGTCGGACCGGTAATTCACCCCTCCACTTT.

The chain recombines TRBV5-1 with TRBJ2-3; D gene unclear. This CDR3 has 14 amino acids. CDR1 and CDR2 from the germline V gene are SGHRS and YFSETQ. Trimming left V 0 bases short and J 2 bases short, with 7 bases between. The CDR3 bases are TGCGCCAGCAGCTTGGCCTTACCCACAGATACGCAGTATTTT. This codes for CASSLALPTDTQYF. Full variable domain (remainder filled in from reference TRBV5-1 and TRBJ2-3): KAGVTQTPRYLIKTRGQQVTLSCSPISGHRSVSWYQQTPGQGLQFLFEYFSETQRNKGNFPGRFSGRQFSNSRSEMNVSTLELGDSALYLCASSLALPTDTQYFGPGTRLTVL.

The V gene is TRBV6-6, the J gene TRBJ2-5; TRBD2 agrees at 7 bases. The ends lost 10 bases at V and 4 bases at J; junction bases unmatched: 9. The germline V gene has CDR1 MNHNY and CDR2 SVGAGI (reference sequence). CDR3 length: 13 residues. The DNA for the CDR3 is TGTGCCACCAAAAGGGAGGGAGGAGAGACCCAGTACTTC. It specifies CATKREGGETQYF.

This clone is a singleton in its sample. DNA for the CDR3: TGTGCCAGCAGTGCCGGGACTCCAGAGACCCAGTACTTC. Amino acids: CASSAGTPETQYF. The gene calls are TRBV28 and TRBJ2-5; maybe TRBD2 (6 bases). Germline V CDR1 and CDR2: MDHEN, SYDVKM. This CDR3 comprises 13 residues. Between the trimmed V and J ends, which lost 5 bases and 4 bases, there was a span of 11 bases.

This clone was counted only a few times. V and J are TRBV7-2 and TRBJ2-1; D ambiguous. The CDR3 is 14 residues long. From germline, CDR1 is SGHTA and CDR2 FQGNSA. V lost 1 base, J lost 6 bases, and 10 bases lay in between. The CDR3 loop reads CASSLDSSRNEQFF. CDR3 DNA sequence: TGTGCCAGCAGCTTAGACAGCAGTCGCAATGAGCAGTTCTTC. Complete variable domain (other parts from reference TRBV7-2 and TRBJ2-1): GAGVSQSPSNKVTEKGKDVELRCDPISGHTALYWYRQSLGQGLEFLIYFQGNSAPDKSGLPSDRFSAERTGGSVSTLTIQRTQQEDSAVYLCASSLDSSRNEQFFGPGTRLTVL.

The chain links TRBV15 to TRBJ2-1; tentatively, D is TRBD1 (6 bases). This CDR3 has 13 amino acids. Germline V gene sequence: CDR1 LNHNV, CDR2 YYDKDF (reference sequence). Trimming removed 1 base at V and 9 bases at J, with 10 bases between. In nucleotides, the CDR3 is TGTGCCACCAGCAGAGCAGTAGGGGGTGAGCAGTTCTTC. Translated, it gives CATSRAVGGEQFF.

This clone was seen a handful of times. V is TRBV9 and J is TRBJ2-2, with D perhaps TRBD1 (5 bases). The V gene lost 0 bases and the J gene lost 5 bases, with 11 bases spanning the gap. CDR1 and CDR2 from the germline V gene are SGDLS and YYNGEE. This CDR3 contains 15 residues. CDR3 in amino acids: CASSVEGQPTGELFF. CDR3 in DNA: TGTGCCAGCAGCGTAGAGGGGCAGCCAACCGGGGAGCTGTTTTTT.

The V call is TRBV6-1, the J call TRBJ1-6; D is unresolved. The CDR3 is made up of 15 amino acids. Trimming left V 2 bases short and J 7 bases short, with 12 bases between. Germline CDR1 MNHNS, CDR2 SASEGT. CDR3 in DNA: TGTGCCAGCAGTGAATTAAGGACGGGGAATTCACCCCTCCACTTT. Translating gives CASSELRTGNSPLHF.

The CDR3 loop reads CASSDRLGDSPLYGANVLTF. CDR3 coding DNA: TGTGCCAGCAGCGACCGTTTGGGGGACTCCCCTCTATACGGGGCCAACGTCCTGACTTTC. J is TRBJ2-6 and V is TRBV9; a weak D match, TRBD2 (6 bases). The germline V and J ends were trimmed by 3 bases and 4 bases, with 26 bases remaining between them. CDR1 is SGDLS, CDR2 YYNGEE, per germline. The CDR3 is 20 amino acids.

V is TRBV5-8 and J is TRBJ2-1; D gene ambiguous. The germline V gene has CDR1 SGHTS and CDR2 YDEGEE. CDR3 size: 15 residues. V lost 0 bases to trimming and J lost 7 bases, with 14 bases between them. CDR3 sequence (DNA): TGTGCCAGCAGCTTGGATCAGCTGGCAGGAAATGAGCAGTTCTTC. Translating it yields CASSLDQLAGNEQFF.

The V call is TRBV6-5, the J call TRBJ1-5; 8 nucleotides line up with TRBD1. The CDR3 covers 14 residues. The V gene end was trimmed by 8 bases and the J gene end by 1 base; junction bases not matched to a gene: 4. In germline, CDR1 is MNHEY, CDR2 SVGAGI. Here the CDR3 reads CASQRTGSNQPQHF. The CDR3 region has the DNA TGTGCCAGCCAGAGGACAGGGAGCAATCAGCCCCAGCATTTT.

The CDR3, as DNA: TGTGCCAGCAGACCCTTTCGGGGGAACTACGAGCAGTACTTC. It yields the protein CASRPFRGNYEQYF. The V and J genes are TRBV6-5 and TRBJ2-7; tentative D call: TRBD2 (6 bases). Germline CDR1 MNHEY, CDR2 SVGAGI. V gave up 6 bases and J gave up 3 bases, with 15 bases separating them. The CDR3 has 14 residues.

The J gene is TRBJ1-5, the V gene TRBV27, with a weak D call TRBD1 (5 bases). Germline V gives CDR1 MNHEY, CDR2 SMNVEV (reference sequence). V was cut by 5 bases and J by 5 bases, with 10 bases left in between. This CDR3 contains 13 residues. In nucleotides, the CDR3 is TGTGCCAGCAGTGTTTCAGGGCATCAGCCCCAGCATTTT. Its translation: CASSVSGHQPQHF.

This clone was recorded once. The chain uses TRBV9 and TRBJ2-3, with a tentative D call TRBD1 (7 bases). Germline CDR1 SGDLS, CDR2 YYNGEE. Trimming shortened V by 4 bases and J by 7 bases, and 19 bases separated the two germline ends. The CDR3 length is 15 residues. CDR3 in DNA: TGTGCCAGCAGCCTCGGGAGACAGGGTGGAAATACGCAGTATTTT. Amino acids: CASSLGRQGGNTQYF.

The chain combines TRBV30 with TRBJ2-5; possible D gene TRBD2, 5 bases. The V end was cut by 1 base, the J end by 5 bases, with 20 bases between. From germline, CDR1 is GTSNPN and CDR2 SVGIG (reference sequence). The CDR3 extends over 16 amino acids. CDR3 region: CAWSGWEIGVRETQYF. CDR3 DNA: TGTGCCTGGAGTGGGTGGGAGATCGGGGTCCGGGAGACCCAGTACTTC.

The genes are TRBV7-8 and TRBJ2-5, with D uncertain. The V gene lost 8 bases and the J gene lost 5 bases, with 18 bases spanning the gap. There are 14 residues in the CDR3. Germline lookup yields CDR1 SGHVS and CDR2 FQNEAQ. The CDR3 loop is CASHGLGLRETQYF. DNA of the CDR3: TGTGCCAGCCACGGGCTTGGCCTACGGGAGACCCAGTACTTC.

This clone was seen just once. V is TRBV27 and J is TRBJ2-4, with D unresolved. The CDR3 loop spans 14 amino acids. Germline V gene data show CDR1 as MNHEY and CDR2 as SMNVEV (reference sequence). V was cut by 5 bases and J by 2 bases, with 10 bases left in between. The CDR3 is CASSPRDPKNIQYF. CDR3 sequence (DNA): TGTGCCAGCAGTCCGAGAGATCCCAAAAACATTCAGTACTTC.

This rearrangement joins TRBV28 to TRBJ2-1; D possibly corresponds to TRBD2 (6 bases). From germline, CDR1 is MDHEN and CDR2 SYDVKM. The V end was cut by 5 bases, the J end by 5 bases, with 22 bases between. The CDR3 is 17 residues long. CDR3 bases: TGTGCCAGCAGTCCTCTGGGGGGTCTGGACGTAAACAATGAGCAGTTCTTC. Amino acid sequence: CASSPLGGLDVNNEQFF.

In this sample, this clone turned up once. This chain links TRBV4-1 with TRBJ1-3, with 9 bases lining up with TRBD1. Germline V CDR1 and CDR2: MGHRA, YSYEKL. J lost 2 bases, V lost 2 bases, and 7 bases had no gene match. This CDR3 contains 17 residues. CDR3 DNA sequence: TGCGCCAGCAGCCAACGGGGACAGGGAGACCCTGGAAACACCATATATTTT. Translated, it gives CASSQRGQGDPGNTIYF.